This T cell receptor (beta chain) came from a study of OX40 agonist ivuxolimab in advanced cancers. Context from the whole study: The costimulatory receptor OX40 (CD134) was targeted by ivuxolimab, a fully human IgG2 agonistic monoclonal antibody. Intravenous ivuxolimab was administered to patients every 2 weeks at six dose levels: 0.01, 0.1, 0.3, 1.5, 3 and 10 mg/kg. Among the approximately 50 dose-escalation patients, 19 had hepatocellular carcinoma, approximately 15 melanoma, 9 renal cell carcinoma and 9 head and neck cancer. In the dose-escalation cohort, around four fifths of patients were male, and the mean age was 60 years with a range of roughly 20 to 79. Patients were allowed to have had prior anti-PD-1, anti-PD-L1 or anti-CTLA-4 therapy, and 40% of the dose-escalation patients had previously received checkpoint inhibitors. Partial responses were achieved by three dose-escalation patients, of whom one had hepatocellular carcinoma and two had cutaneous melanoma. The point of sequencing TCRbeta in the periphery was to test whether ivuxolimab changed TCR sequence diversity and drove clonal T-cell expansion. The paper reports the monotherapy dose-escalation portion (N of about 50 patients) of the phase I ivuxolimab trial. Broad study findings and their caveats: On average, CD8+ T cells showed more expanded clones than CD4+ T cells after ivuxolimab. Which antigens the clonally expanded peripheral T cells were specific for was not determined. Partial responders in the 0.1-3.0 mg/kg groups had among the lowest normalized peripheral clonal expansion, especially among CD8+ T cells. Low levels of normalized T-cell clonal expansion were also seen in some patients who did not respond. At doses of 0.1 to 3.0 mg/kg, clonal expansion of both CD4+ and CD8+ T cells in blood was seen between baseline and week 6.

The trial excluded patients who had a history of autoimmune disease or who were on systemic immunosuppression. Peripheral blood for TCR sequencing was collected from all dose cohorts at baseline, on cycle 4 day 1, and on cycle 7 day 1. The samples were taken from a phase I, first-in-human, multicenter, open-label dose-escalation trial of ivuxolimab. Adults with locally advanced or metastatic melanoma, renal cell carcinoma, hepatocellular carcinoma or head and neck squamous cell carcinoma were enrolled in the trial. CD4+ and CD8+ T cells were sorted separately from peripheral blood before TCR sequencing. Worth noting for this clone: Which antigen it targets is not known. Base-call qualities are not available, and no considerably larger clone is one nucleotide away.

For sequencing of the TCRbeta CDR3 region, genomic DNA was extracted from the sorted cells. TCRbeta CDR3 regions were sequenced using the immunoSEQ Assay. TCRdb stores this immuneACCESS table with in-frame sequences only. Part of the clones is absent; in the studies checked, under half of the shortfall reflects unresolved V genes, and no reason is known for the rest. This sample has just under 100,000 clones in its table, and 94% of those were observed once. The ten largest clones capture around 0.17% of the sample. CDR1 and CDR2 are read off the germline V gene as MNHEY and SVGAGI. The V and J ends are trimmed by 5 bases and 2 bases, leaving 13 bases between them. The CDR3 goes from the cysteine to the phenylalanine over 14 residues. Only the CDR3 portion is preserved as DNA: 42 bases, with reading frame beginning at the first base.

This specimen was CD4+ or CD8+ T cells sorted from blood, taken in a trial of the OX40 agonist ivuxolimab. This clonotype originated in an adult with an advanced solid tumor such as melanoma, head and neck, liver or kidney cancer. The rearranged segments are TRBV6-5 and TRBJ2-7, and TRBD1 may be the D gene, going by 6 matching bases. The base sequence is TGTGCCAGCAGTCCCGACAGGTCAACCTACGAGCAGTACTTC. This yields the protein CASSPDRSTYEQYF.